This note documents a single T cell receptor beta chain sequence. Its antigen is unidentified. The data were obtained in a study of T cells in Graves' hyperthyroidism and ophthalmopathy. Study results and limitations: Model predictions of ophthalmopathy came a median around 6.5 months before onset.

The cohort's ophthalmopathy patients, a group with duration under 3 months, had a Clinical Activity Score of at least 3 and a NOSPECS grade of at least 4. Reasons for excluding patients were uncontrolled infection, other autoimmune disease, pregnancy or lactation. RNA transcripts provided the source from which TCR beta CDR3 regions were amplified. The study used the HTBI primer set for a first-round RT-PCR of the TCR CDR3. TCRdb reanalysed the multiplex PCR reads using MiXCR and keeps one entry per CDR3 protein. The sample lists roughly 250,000 distinct CDR3 sequences, roughly 20% seen once, with over 55% in the top ten. The specimen sequenced was blood. This clonotype was sampled from a man aged 30 to 45 with Graves' ophthalmopathy.

CDR3 DNA: TGTGCCACCCCCCGGGTTAGGGGAATTCACAATCAGCCCCAGCATTTT. This codes for CATPRVRGIHNQPQHF. The chain has TRBV24-1 and TRBJ1-5; perhaps TRBD1 as D (5 bases). CDR1 is KGHDR and CDR2 is SFDVKD in the germline V gene. V was shortened by 9 bases and J by 3 bases, with 20 bases between the two germline ends. This CDR3 contains 16 residues.